The 3 T cell receptor beta chains presented below share a single source sample, sequenced in a study of shared clonotypes between healthy human individuals. The method was immunoSEQ multiplex PCR; TCRdb's version includes in-frame clones alone and lacks a portion of them. The table records about 470,000 clones, roughly 77% of them present only once. What was sequenced was PBMCs. The source of these receptors is a woman aged 40 to 50 in good health. Some clones in this sample may be carry-over from other donors' samples.

A note on this clone: This may come from a read error, since a much larger clone is one base off. The same CDR3 is also encoded by other DNA sequences in this sample. V is TRBV7-2 and J is TRBJ2-7, with D possibly TRBD1 on 6 matching bases. V lost 2 bases and J lost 4, with 12 bases in between. Germline assignment: CDR1 SGHTA and CDR2 FQGNSA. CDR3 length: 14 amino acids. CDR3 loop: CASSLQGSSYEQYF. DNA of the CDR3: TGTGCCAGCAGCTTACAGGGGAGCTCATACGAGCAGTACTTC.

This clone has a single count. The J gene is TRBJ1-4, the V gene TRBV9; possibly TRBD1 for D (5 bases). V lost 0 bases, J lost 4 bases, and 16 bases lay in between. This CDR3 region has 17 residues. Germline V gives CDR1 SGDLS, CDR2 YYNGEE. The CDR3 spells CASSVGSPTGGNEKLFF. Written as DNA, the CDR3 is TGTGCCAGCAGCGTAGGATCACCGACGGGGGGTAATGAAAAACTGTTTTTT.

V usage is TRBV10-2 and J usage is TRBJ2-7; TRBD1 agrees at 7 bases. The CDR3 is 14 amino acids. The J segment lost 2 bases and the V segment lost 6 bases, leaving 7 bases of the junction unmatched. The germline CDR1 and CDR2 sequences are WSHSY and SAAADI. CDR3 residues: CASRETTGPYEQYF. The CDR3 DNA sequence: TGCGCCAGCAGGGAGACGACAGGGCCCTACGAGCAGTACTTC.